These 15 T cell receptor beta chains were sequenced from one sample in a study of OX40 agonist ivuxolimab in advanced cancers. Sequencing was performed with immunoSEQ multiplex PCR; in TCRdb, only in-frame clones are kept and a portion is missing. This sample has some 64,000 clones, with roughly 90% found just once. The sequenced sample was CD4+ or CD8+ T cells sorted from blood, obtained in a trial of the OX40 agonist ivuxolimab. Every receptor here comes from an adult with an advanced solid tumor such as melanoma, head and neck, liver or kidney cancer.

The chain combines TRBV4-3 with TRBJ1-6, with D perhaps TRBD1 (6 bases). V was cut by 0 bases and J by 7 bases, with 13 bases left in between. Germline loops: CDR1 LGHNA, CDR2 YSLEER. CDR3 length: 16 amino acids. The DNA for the CDR3 is TGCGCCAGCAGCCAAGATCGGAGACAGGCAAATTCACCCCTCCACTTT. It is translated as CASSQDRRQANSPLHF.

The chain has TRBV19 and TRBJ2-1, with D possibly being TRBD1 or TRBD2 (5 bases each). Germline CDR1 is LNHDA and CDR2 is SQIVND (reference sequence). This CDR3 spans 15 amino acids. Trimming pared 3 bases from V and 0 bases from J, leaving 9 bases between. The CDR3 reads CASSMGPLSYNEQFF. CDR3 DNA: TGTGCCAGTAGTATGGGACCCCTCTCCTACAATGAGCAGTTCTTC.

V and J are TRBV27 and TRBJ1-1; D remains unclear. The V gene's germline CDR1 is MNHEY and CDR2 SMNVEV (reference sequence). The CDR3 covers 13 residues. Trimming removed 2 bases at V and 6 bases at J, with 10 bases between. CDR3 region: CASSLTWTAEAFF. The CDR3 coding sequence is TGTGCCAGCAGTTTAACGTGGACCGCTGAAGCTTTCTTT.

The rearrangement uses TRBV30 and TRBJ1-5, with D maybe TRBD1 (5 bases). This CDR3 is 16 amino acids long. Germline V gene sequence: CDR1 GTSNPN, CDR2 SVGIG (reference sequence). V was pared by 6 bases and J by 0 bases, with 18 bases between. CDR3 sequence: CACPGTEIDSNQPQHF. The CDR3 region has the DNA TGTGCCTGTCCCGGGACCGAGATTGATAGCAATCAGCCCCAGCATTTT.

The chain links TRBV2 to TRBJ2-2; 13 nucleotides agree with TRBD2. CDR1 and CDR2 (germline): SNHLY, FYNNEI. The CDR3 is 15 residues long. V gave up 7 bases and J gave up 4 bases; unmatched junction bases: 3. CDR3 protein: CASTGLAGVTGELFF. The CDR3 region has the DNA TGTGCCAGCACTGGACTAGCGGGGGTCACCGGGGAGCTGTTTTTT.

The CDR3 DNA sequence: TGTGCCAGTAGTTGGGCAATAAGCAATCAGCCCCAGCATTTT. Its translation is CASSWAISNQPQHF. This chain uses TRBV19 with TRBJ1-5; D unclear. CDR1 and CDR2 (germline): LNHDA, SQIVND (reference sequence). V lost 5 bases and J 1 base, leaving 9 bases between the germline ends. This CDR3 spans 14 amino acids. Looking up the rest from reference TRBV19 and TRBJ1-5 gives the full variable domain: DGGITQSPKYLFRKEGQNVTLSCEQNLNHDAMYWYRQDPGQGLRLIYYSQIVNDFQKGDIAEGYSVSREKKESFPLTVTSAQKNPTAFYLCASSWAISNQPQHFGDGTRLSIL.

The chain carries TRBV23-1 and TRBJ2-4; either TRBD1 or TRBD2 may fit D (5 bases each). TRBV23-1 is an open reading frame, and its role is uncertain. V lost 2 bases to trimming and J lost 2 bases, with 25 bases between them. CDR3 length equals 20 residues. CDR3 nucleotides: TGCGCCAGCAGTCAACCGGGACCCAACGACTGCTCGTCGACCAAAAACATTCAGTACTTC. This sequence encodes CASSQPGPNDCSSTKNIQYF.

This clone was counted a single time. V and J are TRBV30 and TRBJ2-6; a possible D gene is TRBD2 (6 bases). The CDR3 sequence is 14 residues long. Germline CDR1 and CDR2: GTSNPN and SVGIG (reference sequence). Deletions cut 3 bases from V and 4 bases from J, with 10 bases between. CDR3 in DNA: TGTGCCTGGAGGGCGGGGCTAGGGGCCAACGTCCTGACTTTC. It encodes CAWRAGLGANVLTF.

The chain joins TRBV4-2 to TRBJ2-1; TRBD1 matches 8 bases. The J segment lost 8 bases and the V segment lost 0 bases, leaving 9 bases of the junction unmatched. Germline-derived CDR1 and CDR2 are LGHNA and YNFKEQ. This CDR3 is built from 16 residues. CDR3 amino acids: CASSQDPGGPPDEQFF. In nucleotides, the CDR3 is TGTGCCAGCAGCCAAGATCCAGGGGGCCCCCCCGATGAGCAGTTCTTC.

This chain links TRBV7-8 with TRBJ2-7, with no clear D. The CDR3 sequence is 12 residues long. Germline CDR1 and CDR2: SGHVS and FQNEAQ. V shed 0 bases and J shed 2 bases, with 2 bases lying between them. The CDR3 DNA sequence: TGTGCCAGCAGCTTAGCGCCCTACGAGCAGTACTTC. This sequence encodes CASSLAPYEQYF.

The chain is built from TRBV4-1 and TRBJ1-5; 8 nucleotides agree with TRBD1. The CDR3 extends over 15 amino acids. Unmatched junction bases numbered 5, after V lost 1 base and J lost 6 bases. The germline V gene has CDR1 MGHRA and CDR2 YSYEKL. The CDR3 reads CASSQGTGRGQPQHF. The DNA for the CDR3 is TGCGCCAGCAGCCAAGGGACAGGGAGGGGTCAGCCCCAGCATTTT.

The rearrangement links TRBV20-1 to TRBJ2-3; D not certain. The V gene's germline CDR1 is DFQATT and CDR2 SNEGSKA (reference sequence). This CDR3 has 11 residues. V was clipped by 6 bases and J by 6 bases, with 10 bases between them. CDR3 sequence reads: CSADSRDTQYF. CDR3 sequence (DNA): TGCAGTGCCGATAGTAGGGATACGCAGTATTTT.

The gene calls are TRBV7-2 and TRBJ1-1; no clear D. CDR1 and CDR2 (germline): SGHTA, FQGNSA. Trimming pared 8 bases from V and 4 bases from J, leaving 8 bases between. The CDR3 runs 11 residues. CDR3 protein: CASSSATEAFF. The CDR3 region has the DNA TGTGCCAGCTCCAGTGCCACTGAAGCTTTCTTT.

The chain links TRBV11-3 to TRBJ2-7; 9 nucleotides align to TRBD1. CDR1 is SGHNT, CDR2 YENEEA, per germline. Trimming took 4 bases from V and 2 from J; bases not matched to a gene: 6. There are 15 residues in the CDR3. The DNA of the CDR3 is TGTGCCAGCAGCTCCCGGGACAGGGAACCCTACGAGCAGTACGTC. Amino acids: CASSSRDREPYEQYV.

The gene calls are TRBV27 and TRBJ1-6, with D unresolved. V lost 1 base, J lost 7 bases, and 5 bases lay in between. CDR3 size: 13 residues. Germline CDR1 MNHEY, CDR2 SMNVEV (reference sequence). CDR3 amino acids: CASSLLGNSPLHF. In DNA form, the CDR3 reads TGTGCCAGCAGTTTATTAGGGAATTCACCCCTCCACTTT.